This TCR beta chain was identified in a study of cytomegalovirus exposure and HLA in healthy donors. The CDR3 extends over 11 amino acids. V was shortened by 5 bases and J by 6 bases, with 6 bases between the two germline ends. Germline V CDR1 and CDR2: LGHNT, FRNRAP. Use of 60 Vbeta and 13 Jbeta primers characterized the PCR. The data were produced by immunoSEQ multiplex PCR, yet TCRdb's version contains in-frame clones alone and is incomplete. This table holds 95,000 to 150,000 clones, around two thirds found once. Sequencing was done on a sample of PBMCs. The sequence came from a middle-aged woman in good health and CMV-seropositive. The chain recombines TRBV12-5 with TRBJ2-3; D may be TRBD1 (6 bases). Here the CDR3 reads CASGRGDTQYF. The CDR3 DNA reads TGTGCTAGTGGTAGGGGGGATACGCAGTATTTT. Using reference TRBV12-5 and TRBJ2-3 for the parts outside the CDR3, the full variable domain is DARVTQTPRHKVTEMGQEVTMRCQPILGHNTVFWYRQTMMQGLELLAYFRNRAPLDDSGMPKDRFSAEMPDATLATLKIQPSEPRDSAVYFCASGRGDTQYFGPGTRLTVL.